The clone carrying this TCR beta chain was recorded many times. These data originate in a study of T-cell memory formation after mild COVID-19. A single record per CDR3 protein comes from TCRdb applying MiXCR to the 5' RACE reads. The data contain around 320,000 distinct CDR3 sequences, roughly 19% of them singletons. The CDR3 has 16 amino acids. CDR1 is SGHRS and CDR2 is YFSETQ in the germline V gene. V lost 4 bases, J lost 2 bases, and 18 bases lay in between. The J gene is TRBJ2-5, the V gene TRBV5-1; D possibly corresponds to TRBD1 (7 bases). Source material: PBMCs or a T cell subset sorted from them (not recorded which). This sequence was found in a man between 18 and 35 years old who had mild COVID-19 (a few samples of this study predate the infection). Cell type and time point are not known. CDR3 nucleotides: TGCGCCAGCAGCGGGGGGACAGCGCCCCTACAAGAGACCCAGTACTTC. Translation: CASSGGTAPLQETQYF.